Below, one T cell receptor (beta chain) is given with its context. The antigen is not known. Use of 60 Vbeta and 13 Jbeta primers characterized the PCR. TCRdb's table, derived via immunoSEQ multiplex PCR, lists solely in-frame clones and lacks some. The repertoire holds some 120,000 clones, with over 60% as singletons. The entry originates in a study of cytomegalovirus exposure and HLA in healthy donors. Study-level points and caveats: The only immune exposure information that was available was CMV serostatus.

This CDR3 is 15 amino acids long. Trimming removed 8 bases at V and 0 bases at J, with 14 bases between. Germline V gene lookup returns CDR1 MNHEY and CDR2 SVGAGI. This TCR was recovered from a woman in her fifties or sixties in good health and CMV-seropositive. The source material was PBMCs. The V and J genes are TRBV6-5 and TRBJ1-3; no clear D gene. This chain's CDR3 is CASSPSGFSGNTIYF. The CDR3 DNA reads TGTGCCAGCTCCCCGTCCGGTTTCTCTGGAAACACCATATATTTT.